This T cell receptor beta chain appears in the sequencing data of a study of T cell responses to AZD1222 COVID-19 vaccine. The CDR3 contains 12 residues. CDR1 is SGHTA and CDR2 is FQGTGA in the germline V gene. V lost 2 bases and J 6 bases, leaving 4 bases between the germline ends. For this clone: Its antigen is not known.

The assay was immunoSEQ multiplex PCR, and TCRdb's table has in-frame clones only and misses some. The sample lists about 120,000 clones, about 91% occurring once. Overall study results and limits: Nearly half of spike-specific TCRs reportedly target unmutated variant regions.

The sequence came from an adult in good health. Sequenced material: peripheral blood, taken on day 0 of AZD1222 vaccination. The V gene is TRBV7-3, the J gene TRBJ2-2; D is unresolved. CDR3 amino acids: CASSLFPGELFF. Here the CDR3 DNA reads TGTGCCAGCAGCTTATTTCCCGGGGAGCTGTTTTTT. The complete variable domain, with remaining parts taken from reference TRBV7-3 and TRBJ2-2, reads GAGVSQTPSNKVTEKGKYVELRCDPISGHTALYWYRQSLGQGPEFLIYFQGTGAADDSGLPNDRFFAVRPEGSVSTLKIQRTERGDSAVYLCASSLFPGELFFGEGSRLTVL.